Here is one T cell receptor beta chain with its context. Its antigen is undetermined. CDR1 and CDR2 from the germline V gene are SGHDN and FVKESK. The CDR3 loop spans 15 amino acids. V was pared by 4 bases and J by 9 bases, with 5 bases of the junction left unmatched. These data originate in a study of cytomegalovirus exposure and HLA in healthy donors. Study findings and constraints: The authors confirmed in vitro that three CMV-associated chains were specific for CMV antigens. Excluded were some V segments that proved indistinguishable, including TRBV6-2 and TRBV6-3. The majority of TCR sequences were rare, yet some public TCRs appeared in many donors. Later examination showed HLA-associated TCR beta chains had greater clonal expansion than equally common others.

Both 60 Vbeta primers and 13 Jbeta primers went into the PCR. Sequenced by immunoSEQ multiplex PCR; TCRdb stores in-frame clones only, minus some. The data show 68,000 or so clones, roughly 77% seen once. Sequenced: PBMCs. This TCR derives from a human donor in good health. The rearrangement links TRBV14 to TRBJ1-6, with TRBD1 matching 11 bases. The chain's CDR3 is CASSLPGQGASPLHF. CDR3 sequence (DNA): TGTGCCAGCAGCCTACCCGGACAGGGGGCTTCACCCCTCCACTTT. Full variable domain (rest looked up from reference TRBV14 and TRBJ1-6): EAGVTQFPSHSVIEKGQTVTLRCDPISGHDNLYWYRRVMGKEIKFLLHFVKESKQDESGMPNNRFLAERTGGTYSTLKVQPAELEDSGVYFCASSLPGQGASPLHFGNGTRLTVT.